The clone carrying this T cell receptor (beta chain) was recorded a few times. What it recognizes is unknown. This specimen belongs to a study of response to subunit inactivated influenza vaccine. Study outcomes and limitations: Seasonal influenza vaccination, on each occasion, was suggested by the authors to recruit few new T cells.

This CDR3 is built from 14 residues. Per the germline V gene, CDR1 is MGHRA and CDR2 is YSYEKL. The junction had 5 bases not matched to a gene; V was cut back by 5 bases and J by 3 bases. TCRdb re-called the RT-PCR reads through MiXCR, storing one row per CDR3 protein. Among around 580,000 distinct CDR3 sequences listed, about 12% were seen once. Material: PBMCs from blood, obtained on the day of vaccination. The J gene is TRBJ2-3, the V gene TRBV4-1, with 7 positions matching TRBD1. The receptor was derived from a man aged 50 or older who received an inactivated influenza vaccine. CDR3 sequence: CASSTPGQTDTQYF. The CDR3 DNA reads TGCGCCAGCAGCACCCCGGGACAGACAGATACGCAGTATTTT.